This TCR beta chain was recorded in a study of T cell responses to AZD1222 COVID-19 vaccine. The table came from immunoSEQ multiplex PCR; TCRdb's copy has only in-frame clones and leaves some out. The sample records 150,000 to 200,000 clones, about 89% being singletons. Notes on the study in general: Without day 14 samples, only post-peak T cell repertoires were studied. The study found vaccine-associated CD4 TCRs spanning spike, dominant at 160-218 and 743-854. The donors showed a predominance of white British ancestry and of females, with possible underestimation of clonal diversity.

CDR3 length: 15 amino acids. Germline V lookup: CDR1 SGDLS, CDR2 YYNGEE. V gave up 0 bases and J gave up 2 bases, with 12 bases separating them. Remarks on this clone: Its antigen is unidentified.

The V gene is TRBV9, the J gene TRBJ2-7; a possible D gene is TRBD2 (7 bases). The sequencing here drew on peripheral blood, taken on day 0 of MenACWY control vaccination. The receptor was isolated from an adult in good health. This CDR3 reads CASSVGEGQPYEQYF. DNA for the CDR3: TGTGCCAGCAGCGTAGGGGAGGGACAACCCTACGAGCAGTACTTC.